This T cell receptor (beta chain) was recorded in a study of identifying expanded T cells in peripheral blood (dated by TCRdb to the late 2010s). About the full investigation: Separate aliquots of the same genomic DNA pool were sequenced to produce technical replicates, and four replicates were compared in pairs.

Overall study outcomes, separate from this receptor: In all healthy donors, the variance in clone template counts between samples taken roughly 14 days apart rose significantly as total template count increased. The beta-binomial model significantly reduced the number of clones called differentially abundant and the false-positive rate across all healthy-donor time intervals. It was expected by the authors that biological variance in healthy repertoires might increase further over much longer intervals, such as months to years. Around 1.3 differentially abundant clones were flagged by the binomial model between technical replicates, whereas about 15 and 19 were flagged over roughly two weeks and four weeks, respectively.

The CDR3 numbers 15 residues from cysteine through phenylalanine. Only CDR3 DNA is held: 45 bases, read in frame from base 1. CDR1 and CDR2 were assigned from the germline V gene as MNHNS and SASEGT. The V and J ends are trimmed by 5 bases and 3 bases, leaving 11 bases between them. No immune events, such as infections, were documented for the healthy donors during the collection period. To calibrate time-dependent variance in a beta-binomial model of T-cell clone differential abundance, blood repertoires from healthy donors were used as a training cohort. The training cohort was composed of roughly ten healthy donors, 3 female and 7 male. The donors were between roughly 25 and 70 years old, with an average age of roughly 40 years. Whole blood was collected from each healthy donor at three time points spaced two weeks apart and obtained from a commercial supplier. For immunosequencing, genomic DNA was extracted from unsorted whole blood.

This clone showed up just once. Its cognate antigen has yet to be identified. No much larger clone exists at a distance of one base, and base qualities are not known. TCRbeta CDR3 regions were profiled with the immunoSEQ Assay using bias-controlled multiplex PCR amplification of genomic DNA. Per the source publication's procedure: To quantify the absolute abundance of each unique TCRbeta CDR3 region, the sequences were collapsed and filtered. Differential abundance was tested with a binomial (Fisher-equivalent) model and with a beta-binomial model adding time-dependent variance fitted from healthy donors. Clones with fewer than 5 combined templates were excluded, and clones with Benjamini-Hochberg FDR below 0.01 were called differentially abundant. The form v = (b*log(k)+a)^2 was used to model beta-binomial variance as a function of total template count across the two samples. TCRdb carries this immuneACCESS record with in-frame sequences only. Its versions omit some clonotypes, under half of them owing to an unresolved V gene in the studies checked, with the rest unexplained. V, J and clone size are taken as reported in that table, and D and trimming were inferred from the DNA itself. The sample records about 100,000 clones, approximately 88% of which are singletons. 4.5% to 6.5% of the sample is held by the ten biggest clonotypes.

This TCR was sampled from a person between 18 and 75 years old in good health. The rearranged segments are TRBV6-1 and TRBJ2-6; the D gene cannot be named for sure. Sequenced sample: blood. The CDR3 region: CASSPPLLGANVLTF. The nucleotide sequence reads TGTGCCAGCAGTCCTCCCCTCCTTGGGGCCAACGTCCTGACTTTC.